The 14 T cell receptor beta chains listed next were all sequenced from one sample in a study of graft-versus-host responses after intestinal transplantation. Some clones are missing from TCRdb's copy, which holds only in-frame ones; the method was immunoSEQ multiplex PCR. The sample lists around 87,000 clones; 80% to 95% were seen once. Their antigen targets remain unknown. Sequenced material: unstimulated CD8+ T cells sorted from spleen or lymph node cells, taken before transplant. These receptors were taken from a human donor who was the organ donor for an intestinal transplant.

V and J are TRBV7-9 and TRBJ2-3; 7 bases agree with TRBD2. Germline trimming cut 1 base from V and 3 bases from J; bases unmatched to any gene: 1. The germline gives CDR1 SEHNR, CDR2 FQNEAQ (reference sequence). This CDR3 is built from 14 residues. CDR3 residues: CASSLGLATDTQYF. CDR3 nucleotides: TGTGCCAGCAGCTTAGGACTAGCAACAGATACGCAGTATTTT.

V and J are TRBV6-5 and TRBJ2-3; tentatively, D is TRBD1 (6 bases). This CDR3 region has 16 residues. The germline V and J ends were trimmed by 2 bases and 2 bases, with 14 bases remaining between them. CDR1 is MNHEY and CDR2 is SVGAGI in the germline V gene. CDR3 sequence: CASSYVPGAPTDTQYF. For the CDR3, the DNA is TGTGCCAGCAGTTACGTTCCAGGGGCCCCCACAGATACGCAGTATTTT.

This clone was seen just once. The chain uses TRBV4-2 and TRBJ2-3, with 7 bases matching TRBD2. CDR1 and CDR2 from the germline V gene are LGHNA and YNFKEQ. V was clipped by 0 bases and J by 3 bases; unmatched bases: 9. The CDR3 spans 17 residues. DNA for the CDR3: TGTGCCAGCAGCCAAGAGAGCGGAAGCGGGGCGACAGATACGCAGTATTTT. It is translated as CASSQESGSGATDTQYF.

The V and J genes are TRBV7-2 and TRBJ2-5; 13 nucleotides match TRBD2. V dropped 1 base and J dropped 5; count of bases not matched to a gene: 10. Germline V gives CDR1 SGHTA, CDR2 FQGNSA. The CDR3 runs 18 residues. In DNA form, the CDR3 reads TGTGCCAGCAGCTTAGTGATCACTAGCGGGGGGGCCTGGGAGACCCAGTACTTC. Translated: CASSLVITSGGAWETQYF.

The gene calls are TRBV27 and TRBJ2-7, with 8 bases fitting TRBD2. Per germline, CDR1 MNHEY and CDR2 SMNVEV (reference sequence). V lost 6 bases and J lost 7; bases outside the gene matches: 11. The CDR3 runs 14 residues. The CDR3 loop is CASSPGLGVREQYF. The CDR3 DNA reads TGTGCCAGCAGCCCGGGACTAGGGGTACGGGAGCAGTACTTC.

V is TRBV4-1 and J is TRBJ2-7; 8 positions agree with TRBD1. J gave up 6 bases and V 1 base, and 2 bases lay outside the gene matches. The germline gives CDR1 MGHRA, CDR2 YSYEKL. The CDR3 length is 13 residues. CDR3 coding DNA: TGCGCCAGCAGCCAAGGGACAGGGATCGAGCAGTACTTC. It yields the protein CASSQGTGIEQYF.

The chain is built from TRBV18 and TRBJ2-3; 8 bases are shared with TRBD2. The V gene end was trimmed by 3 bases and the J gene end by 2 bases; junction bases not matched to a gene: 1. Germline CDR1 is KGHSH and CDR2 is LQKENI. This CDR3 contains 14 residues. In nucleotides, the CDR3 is TGTGCCAGCTCACCCGGGAGGGCCACAGATACGCAGTATTTT. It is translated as CASSPGRATDTQYF.

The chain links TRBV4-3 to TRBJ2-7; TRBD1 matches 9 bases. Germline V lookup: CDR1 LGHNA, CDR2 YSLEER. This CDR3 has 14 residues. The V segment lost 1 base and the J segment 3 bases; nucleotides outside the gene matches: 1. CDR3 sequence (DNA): TGCGCCAGCAGCCAAGGGACAGGGGTCTACGAGCAGTACTTC. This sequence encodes CASSQGTGVYEQYF.

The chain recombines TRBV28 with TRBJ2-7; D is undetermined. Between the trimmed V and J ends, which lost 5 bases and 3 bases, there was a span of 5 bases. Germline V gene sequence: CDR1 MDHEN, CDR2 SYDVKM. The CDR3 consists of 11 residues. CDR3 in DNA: TGTGCCAGCAGTCTCGGCTACGAGCAGTACTTC. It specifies CASSLGYEQYF.

The chain's CDR3 is CATEGQGYNEQFF. As DNA, the CDR3 is TGTGCCACCGAGGGACAGGGGTACAATGAGCAGTTCTTC. V usage is TRBV15 and J usage is TRBJ2-1; 10 nucleotides match TRBD1. Germline CDR1 is LNHNV and CDR2 is YYDKDF (reference sequence). The CDR3 is 13 amino acids. V was pared by 8 bases and J by 4 bases, with 2 bases of the junction left unmatched.

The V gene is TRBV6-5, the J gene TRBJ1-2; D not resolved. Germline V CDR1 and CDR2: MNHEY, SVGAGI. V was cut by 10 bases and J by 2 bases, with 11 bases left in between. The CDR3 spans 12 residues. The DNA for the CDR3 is TGTGCCACCGGGGAGGCAAACTATGGCTACACCTTC. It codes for CATGEANYGYTF.

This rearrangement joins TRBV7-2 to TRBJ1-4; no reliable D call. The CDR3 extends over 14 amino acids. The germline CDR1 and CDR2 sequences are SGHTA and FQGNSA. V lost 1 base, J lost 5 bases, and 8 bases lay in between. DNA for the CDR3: TGTGCCAGCAGCTTAGGGTCCAGGAATGAAAAACTGTTTTTT. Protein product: CASSLGSRNEKLFF.

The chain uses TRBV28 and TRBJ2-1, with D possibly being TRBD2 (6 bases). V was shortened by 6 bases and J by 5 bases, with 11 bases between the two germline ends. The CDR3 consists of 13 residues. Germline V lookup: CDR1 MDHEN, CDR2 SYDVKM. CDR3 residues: CASRLGLNNEQFF. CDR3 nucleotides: TGTGCCAGCAGATTGGGACTCAACAATGAGCAGTTCTTC.

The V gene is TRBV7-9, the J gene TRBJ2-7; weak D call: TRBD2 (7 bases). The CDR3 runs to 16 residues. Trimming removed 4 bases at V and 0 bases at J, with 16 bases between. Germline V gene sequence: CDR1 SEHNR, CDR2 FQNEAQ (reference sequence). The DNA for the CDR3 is TGTGCCAGCAGCTCCAGGAAGGGGGGGACCTCCTACGAGCAGTACTTC. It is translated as CASSSRKGGTSYEQYF. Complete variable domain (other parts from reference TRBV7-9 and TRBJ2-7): DTGVSQNPRHKITKRGQNVTFRCDPISEHNRLYWYRQTLGQGPEFLTYFQNEAQLEKSRLLSDRFSAERPKGSFSTLEIQRTEQGDSAMYLCASSSRKGGTSYEQYFGPGTRLTVT.